This is a list of T cell receptor beta chains from one sample in a study of T cell clones after liver transplantation. This table comes from immunoSEQ multiplex PCR, and its TCRdb copy is limited to in-frame clones, with some not included. This table has nearly 45,000 clones, around 84% appearing once. The material sequenced was CD4+ T cells from blood, taken 24 months after liver transplant. Every receptor here comes from a human patient who received a liver transplant. T cells may partly derive from the graft donor. Each CDR3 is given with its conserved first and last residue. A D gene is named only where the DNA matches it firmly. Clone size is stated in some rows and not others, as once, few, many or a class when expanded.

size,J,V,length,D,CDR3,DNA
.,TRBJ2-3,TRBV21-1,16,.,CASSKALLGSTDTQYF,TGTGCCAGCAGCAAAGCGCTTTTAGGCAGCACAGATACGCAGTATTTT
.,TRBJ2-3,TRBV6-5,15,.,CASSSRVRGSDTQYF,TGTGCCAGCTCCAGCCGAGTGCGGGGATCGGATACGCAGTATTTT
.,TRBJ2-3,TRBV28,18,TRBD2,CASSLWGRGAGVKDTQYF,TGTGCCAGCAGTTTATGGGGACGTGGAGCGGGAGTCAAAGATACGCAGTATTTT
.,TRBJ2-5,TRBV5-1,14,TRBD1,CASSLYRGRETQYF,TGCGCCAGCAGCTTGTACAGGGGGCGGGAGACCCAGTACTTC
once,TRBJ2-3,TRBV4-3,16,TRBD2,CASSQGQRGAGDTQYF,TGCGCCAGCAGCCAAGGACAGCGGGGGGCCGGGGATACGCAGTATTTT
.,TRBJ1-5,TRBV2,17,TRBD1,CASRSGQGRNRNQPQHF,TGTGCCAGCAGGAGCGGACAGGGTCGGAATAGGAATCAGCCCCAGCATTTT
few,TRBJ1-2,TRBV20-1,11,TRBD1,CSARGQGGYTF,TGCAGTGCTAGAGGACAGGGTGGCTACACCTTC
few,TRBJ1-1,TRBV9,12,TRBD1,CASSVGEGAAFF,TGTGCCAGCAGCGTAGGGGAGGGGGCCGCTTTCTTT
once,TRBJ1-5,TRBV28,11,.,CASSYLEPQHF,TGTGCCAGCAGCTACCTGGAGCCCCAGCATTTT
.,TRBJ2-1,TRBV5-4,13,.,CASSHQLDNEQFF,TGTGCCAGCAGCCACCAATTAGACAATGAGCAGTTCTTC
.,TRBJ2-7,TRBV7-6,17,TRBD1,CASSWGMRGTGRYEQYF,TGTGCCAGCAGCTGGGGGATGCGGGGGACAGGGCGCTACGAGCAGTACTTC
.,TRBJ1-1,TRBV28,13,.,CAATGLPNTEAFF,TGTGCCGCAACAGGGCTCCCAAACACTGAAGCTTTCTTT
once,TRBJ2-2,TRBV5-1,15,.,CASSLALANTGELFF,TGCGCCAGCAGCTTGGCTTTAGCAAACACCGGGGAGCTGTTTTTT
.,TRBJ2-2,TRBV7-3,17,TRBD2,CASSLRGGRAGTGELFF,TGTGCCAGCAGCTTACGAGGCGGGAGGGCGGGCACCGGGGAGCTGTTTTTT